The rows below give T cell receptor beta chains drawn from one sample of a study of blood T cell repertoires in COVID-19. Method: immunoSEQ multiplex PCR; TCRdb's copy keeps in-frame clones and lacks some. Of almost 90,000 clones in the sample, roughly 87% were seen once. Material: peripheral blood. These receptors all stem from a man between 18 and 35 years old with COVID-19, enrolled during active disease. Both conserved end residues are part of each CDR3. The D gene is left open where the match is weak. The listing skips clone size in some rows; elsewhere it reads once, few, many or a size class.

TRBJ2-1	TRBD1	TRBV6-2/TRBV6-3	-	CASSQDRSQRDEQFF	TGTGCCAGCAGCCAGGACAGGAGTCAGCGCGATGAGCAGTTCTTC
TRBJ1-5	-	TRBV27	-	CASSLGANQPQHF	TGTGCCAGCAGTTTAGGGGCCAATCAGCCCCAGCATTTT
TRBJ2-5	-	TRBV19	once	CASSMRGDYQETQYF	TGTGCCAGTAGTATGCGCGGAGATTACCAAGAGACCCAGTACTTC
TRBJ2-2	TRBD2	TRBV6-5	-	CASSSAGLAGGGELFF	TGTGCCAGCAGTTCCGCGGGACTAGCGGGAGGCGGGGAGCTGTTTTTT
TRBJ2-7	TRBD1	TRBV13	-	CASSQRTGSNEQYF	TGTGCCAGCAGCCAACGGACAGGGTCGAACGAGCAGTACTTC
TRBJ1-2	TRBD1	TRBV30	-	CAWSPLMGTGALSPYGYTF	TGTGCCTGGAGTCCGCTAATGGGGACAGGGGCCCTTTCCCCCTATGGCTACACCTTC
TRBJ1-1	-	TRBV30	-	CAWSTHRSVPIAVGDTEAFF	TGTGCCTGGAGTACTCACAGGTCAGTGCCTATCGCCGTCGGAGACACTGAAGCTTTCTTT
TRBJ2-7	-	TRBV10-3	-	CATRGGGRFTYEQYF	TGTGCCACCAGGGGGGGAGGGAGGTTTACCTACGAGCAGTACTTC
TRBJ1-5	-	TRBV4-2	-	CASSQDWGGSNQPQHF	TGTGCCAGCAGCCAAGACTGGGGAGGAAGCAATCAGCCCCAGCATTTT
TRBJ2-7	TRBD1	TRBV28	once	CASSQDRVVDEQYF	TGTGCCAGCAGTCAGGACAGGGTAGTCGACGAGCAGTACTTC
TRBJ2-1	TRBD1	TRBV7-8	-	CASSQDRGNEQFF	TGTGCCAGCAGCCAAGACAGGGGGAATGAGCAGTTCTTC
TRBJ2-7	-	TRBV3-1/TRBV3-2	-	CASSQDFQGYYEQYF	TGTGCCAGCAGCCAAGACTTTCAGGGTTACTACGAGCAGTACTTC
TRBJ1-1	TRBD1	TRBV28	-	CASRRDRTEPGAFF	TGTGCCAGCAGACGGGACAGGACGGAACCCGGGGCTTTCTTT
TRBJ2-2	TRBD1	TRBV3-1/TRBV3-2	-	CASSQESGDSGTGITGELFF	TGTGCCAGCAGCCAAGAGTCGGGCGATTCTGGGACAGGCATCACCGGGGAGCTGTTTTTT
TRBJ2-5	-	TRBV5-4	-	CASSLAGYQETQYF	TGTGCCAGCAGCTTGGCAGGGTACCAAGAGACCCAGTACTTC
TRBJ2-7	TRBD1	TRBV7-3	-	CASSLRDRGEQYF	TGTGCCAGCAGCTTAAGGGACAGGGGCGAGCAGTACTTC
TRBJ1-5	TRBD1	TRBV19	-	CASSMDRGKNQPQHF	TGTGCCAGTAGTATGGACAGGGGGAAAAATCAGCCCCAGCATTTT
TRBJ2-7	-	TRBV7-3	-	CASSLLFGGKGYEQYF	TGTGCCAGCAGCTTACTTTTTGGCGGGAAGGGGTACGAGCAGTACTTC
TRBJ1-3	-	TRBV19	-	CASSAMTGNTIYF	TGTGCCAGTAGCGCTATGACTGGAAACACCATATATTTT
TRBJ2-5	TRBD2	TRBV19	-	CASSIGPGLVLDQYF	TGTGCCAGTAGTATAGGCCCGGGACTAGTGTTAGACCAGTACTTC
TRBJ2-7	TRBD2	TRBV15	-	CATSRVRDGTTSHF	TGTGCCACCAGCAGGGTTAGAGATGGGACTACTTCCCACTTC
TRBJ1-1	-	TRBV20-1	few	CSAANSEAFF	TGCAGTGCAGCGAATAGTGAAGCTTTCTTT
TRBJ2-2	-	TRBV7-2	-	CASSLAVGFTGLTGELFF	TGTGCCAGCAGCTTAGCCGTCGGTTTCACAGGCCTCACCGGGGAGCTGTTTTTT
TRBJ2-3	-	TRBV30	-	CAWGRTSDTQYF	TGTGCCTGGGGTAGGACTTCAGATACGCAGTATTTT
TRBJ2-7	-	TRBV20-1	-	CSAPRGYEQYF	TGCAGTGCTCCCCGGGGCTACGAGCAGTACTTC
TRBJ2-5	TRBD1	TRBV25-1	-	CASSEVFGQGVGETQYF	TGTGCCAGCAGTGAAGTTTTCGGACAGGGGGTTGGGGAGACCCAGTACTTC
TRBJ2-7	TRBD2	TRBV7-3	-	CASSLWLRREVNYEQYF	TGTGCCAGCAGCTTATGGTTGCGGCGGGAGGTAAATTACGAGCAGTACTTC
TRBJ1-3	-	TRBV2	-	CAGQSYSGNTIYF	TGTGCCGGACAGTCCTACTCTGGAAACACCATATATTTT
TRBJ2-7	TRBD2	TRBV18	-	CASSLTWRGTSGSSVYEQYF	TGTGCCAGCTCACTGACTTGGCGTGGGACTAGCGGGAGTTCAGTGTACGAGCAGTACTTC
TRBJ1-2	-	TRBV11-2	-	CASSVGVLGYTF	TGTGCCAGCAGCGTGGGAGTCCTAGGCTACACCTTC
TRBJ1-2	-	TRBV7-2	once	CASSLALSPYYGYTF	TGTGCCAGCAGCTTAGCGCTAAGTCCATACTATGGCTACACCTTC
TRBJ1-4	TRBD1	TRBV7-3	few	CASSSGQGGKLFF	TGTGCCAGCAGCTCCGGACAGGGAGGAAAACTGTTTTTT
TRBJ2-7	TRBD1	TRBV7-2	-	CASSFGTGAYEQYF	TGTGCCAGCAGCTTCGGGACAGGAGCCTACGAGCAGTACTTC
TRBJ2-2	-	TRBV9	few	CASSVGLNTGELFF	TGTGCCAGCAGCGTAGGTCTAAACACCGGGGAGCTGTTTTTT
TRBJ2-3	-	TRBV7-3	-	CASSLYRGTDTQYF	TGTGCCAGCAGCCTATACCGGGGAACAGATACGCAGTATTTT
TRBJ1-1	-	TRBV9	-	CASSGRTDNTEAFF	TGTGCCAGCAGCGGCCGGACAGATAACACTGAAGCTTTCTTT
TRBJ2-3	TRBD2	TRBV7-9	-	CASSGRGADTQYF	TGTGCCAGCAGCGGGAGGGGCGCAGATACGCAGTATTTT
TRBJ2-3	TRBD2	TRBV4-3	-	CASSQVASGMSTDTQYF	TGCGCCAGCAGCCAAGTAGCTAGCGGGATGAGCACAGATACGCAGTATTTT
TRBJ1-4	-	TRBV28	-	CASSDRSNEKLLF	TGTGCCAGCAGTGACAGGTCTAATGAAAAACTGCTTTTT
TRBJ2-3	TRBD2	TRBV7-6	-	CASSSRIAGPNTDTQYF	TGTGCCAGCAGCTCAAGAATAGCGGGACCTAACACAGATACGCAGTATTTT
TRBJ1-5	-	TRBV5-1	-	CASSLGATDQPQHF	TGCGCCAGCAGCTTGGGGGCTACCGATCAGCCCCAGCATTTT
TRBJ1-1	-	TRBV28	-	CASSLPGGTEAFF	TGTGCCAGCAGTTTACCAGGAGGCACTGAAGCTTTCTTT
TRBJ2-1	TRBD2	TRBV4-2	-	CASSQRTSGSDEQFF	TGTGCCAGCAGCCAGAGGACTAGCGGGAGCGATGAGCAGTTCTTC